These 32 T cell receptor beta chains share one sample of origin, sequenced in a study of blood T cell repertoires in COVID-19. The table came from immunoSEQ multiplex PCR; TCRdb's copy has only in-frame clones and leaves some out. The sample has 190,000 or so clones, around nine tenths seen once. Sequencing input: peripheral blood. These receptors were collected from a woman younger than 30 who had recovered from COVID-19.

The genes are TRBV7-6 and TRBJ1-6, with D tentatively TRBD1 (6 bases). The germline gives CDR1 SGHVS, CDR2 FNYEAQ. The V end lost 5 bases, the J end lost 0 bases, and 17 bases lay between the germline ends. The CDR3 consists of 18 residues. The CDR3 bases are TGTGCCAGCAGCCCCTCCGGGGGGGCGAGCTCCTATAATTCACCCCTCCACTTT. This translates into CASSPSGGASSYNSPLHF.

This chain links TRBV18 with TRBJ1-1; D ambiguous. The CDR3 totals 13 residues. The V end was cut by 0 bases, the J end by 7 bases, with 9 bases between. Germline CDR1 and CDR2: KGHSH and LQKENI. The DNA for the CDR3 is TGTGCCAGCTCACCACCCGGAGGCCTTGAAGCTTTCTTT. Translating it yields CASSPPGGLEAFF.

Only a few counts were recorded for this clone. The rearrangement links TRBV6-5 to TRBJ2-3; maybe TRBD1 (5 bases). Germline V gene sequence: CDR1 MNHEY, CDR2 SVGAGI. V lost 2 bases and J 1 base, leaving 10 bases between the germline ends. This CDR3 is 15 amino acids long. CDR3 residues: CASSYRGTGTDTQYF. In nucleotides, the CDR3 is TGTGCCAGCAGTTACAGGGGAACAGGCACAGATACGCAGTATTTT.

CDR3 in DNA: TGTGCCAGTAGTATGTCAGGGTCTTCCGCAGCTTTCTTT. It specifies CASSMSGSSAAFF. This chain uses TRBV19 with TRBJ1-1, with a tentative D call TRBD1 (5 bases). The V gene's germline CDR1 is LNHDA and CDR2 SQIVND (reference sequence). This CDR3 has 13 residues. Trimming cost V 3 bases and J 10 bases, with 15 bases left between them.

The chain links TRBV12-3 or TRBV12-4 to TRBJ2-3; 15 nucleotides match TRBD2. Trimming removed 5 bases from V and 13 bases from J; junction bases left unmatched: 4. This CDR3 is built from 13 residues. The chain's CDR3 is CASSRTSGGDKYF. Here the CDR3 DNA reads TGTGCCAGCAGTCGGACTAGCGGGGGGGATAAGTATTTT.

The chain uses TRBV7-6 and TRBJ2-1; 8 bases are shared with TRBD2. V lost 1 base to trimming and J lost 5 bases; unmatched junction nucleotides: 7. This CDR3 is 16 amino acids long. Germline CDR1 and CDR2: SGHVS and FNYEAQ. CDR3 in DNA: TGTGCCAGCAGCTTAGTTACTAGCGGAGAAGACAATGAGCAGTTCTTC. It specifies CASSLVTSGEDNEQFF. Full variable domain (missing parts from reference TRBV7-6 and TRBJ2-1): GAGVSQSPRYKVTKRGQDVALRCDPISGHVSLYWYRQALGQGPEFLTYFNYEAQQDKSGLPNDRFSAERPEGSISTLTIQRTEQRDSAMYRCASSLVTSGEDNEQFFGPGTRLTVL.

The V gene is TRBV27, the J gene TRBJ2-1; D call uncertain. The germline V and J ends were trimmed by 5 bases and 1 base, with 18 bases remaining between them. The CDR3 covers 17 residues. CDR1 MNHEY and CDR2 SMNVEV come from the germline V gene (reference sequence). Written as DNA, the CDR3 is TGTGCCAGCAGTCTCACCTACCGGGTTGGGTCCTACAATGAGCAGTTCTTC. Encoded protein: CASSLTYRVGSYNEQFF.

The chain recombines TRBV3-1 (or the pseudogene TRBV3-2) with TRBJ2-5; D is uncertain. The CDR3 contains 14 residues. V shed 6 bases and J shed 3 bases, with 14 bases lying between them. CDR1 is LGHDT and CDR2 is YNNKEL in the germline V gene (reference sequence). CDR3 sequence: CASSSVGLKETQYF. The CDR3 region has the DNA TGTGCCAGCAGTTCCGTGGGCCTGAAAGAGACCCAGTACTTC.

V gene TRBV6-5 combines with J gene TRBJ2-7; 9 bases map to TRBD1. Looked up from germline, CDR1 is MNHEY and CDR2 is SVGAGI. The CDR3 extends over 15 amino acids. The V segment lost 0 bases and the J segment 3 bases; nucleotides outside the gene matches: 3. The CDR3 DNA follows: TGTGCCAGCAGTTACTCGGGGACAGGGCACTACGAGCAGTACTTC. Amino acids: CASSYSGTGHYEQYF.

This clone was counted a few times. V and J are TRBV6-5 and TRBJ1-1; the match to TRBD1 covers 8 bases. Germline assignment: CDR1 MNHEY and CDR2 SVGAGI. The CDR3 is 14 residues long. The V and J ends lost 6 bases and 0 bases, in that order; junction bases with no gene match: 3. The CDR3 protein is CASRRTGLNTEAFF. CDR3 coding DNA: TGTGCCAGCAGAAGGACAGGGTTGAACACTGAAGCTTTCTTT.

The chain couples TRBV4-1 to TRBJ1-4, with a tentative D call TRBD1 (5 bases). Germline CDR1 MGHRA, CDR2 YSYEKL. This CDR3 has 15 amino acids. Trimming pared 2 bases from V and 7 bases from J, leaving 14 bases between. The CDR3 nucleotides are TGCGCCAGCAGCCAAAACAGTGGGGGGATTGAAAAACTGTTTTTT. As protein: CASSQNSGGIEKLFF.

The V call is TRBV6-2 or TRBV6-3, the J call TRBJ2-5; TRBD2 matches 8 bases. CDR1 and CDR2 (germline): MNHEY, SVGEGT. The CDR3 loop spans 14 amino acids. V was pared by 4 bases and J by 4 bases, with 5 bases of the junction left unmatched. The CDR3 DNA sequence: TGTGCCAGCAGTTTCGGACTAGCAGGAGAGACCCAGTACTTC. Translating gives CASSFGLAGETQYF.

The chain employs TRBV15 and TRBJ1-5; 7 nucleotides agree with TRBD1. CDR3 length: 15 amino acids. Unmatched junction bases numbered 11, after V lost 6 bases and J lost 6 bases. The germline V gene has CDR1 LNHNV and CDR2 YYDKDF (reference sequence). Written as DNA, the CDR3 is TGTGCCACCAGTCGGGGACAGTCTGAGGGTCAGCCCCAGCATTTT. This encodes CATSRGQSEGQPQHF.

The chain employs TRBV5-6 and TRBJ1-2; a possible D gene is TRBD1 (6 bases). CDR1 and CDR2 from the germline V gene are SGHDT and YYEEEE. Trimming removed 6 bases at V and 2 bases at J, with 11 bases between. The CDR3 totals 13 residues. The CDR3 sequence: CASTRDTNYGYTF. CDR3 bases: TGTGCCAGCACCAGGGACACAAACTATGGCTACACCTTC.

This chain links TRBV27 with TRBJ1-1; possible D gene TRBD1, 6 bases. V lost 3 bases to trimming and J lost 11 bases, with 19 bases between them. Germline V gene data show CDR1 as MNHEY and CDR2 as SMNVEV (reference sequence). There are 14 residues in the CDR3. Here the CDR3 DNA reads TGTGCCAGCAGTTTTTTGTCCTTAGGGGGGGTGGCTTTCTTT. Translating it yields CASSFLSLGGVAFF.

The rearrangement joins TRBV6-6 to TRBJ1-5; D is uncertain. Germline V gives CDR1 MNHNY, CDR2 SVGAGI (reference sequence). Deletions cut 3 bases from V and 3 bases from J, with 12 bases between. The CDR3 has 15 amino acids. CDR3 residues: CASSYSVNFNQPQHF. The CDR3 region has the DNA TGTGCCAGCAGTTATTCGGTGAATTTCAATCAGCCCCAGCATTTT.

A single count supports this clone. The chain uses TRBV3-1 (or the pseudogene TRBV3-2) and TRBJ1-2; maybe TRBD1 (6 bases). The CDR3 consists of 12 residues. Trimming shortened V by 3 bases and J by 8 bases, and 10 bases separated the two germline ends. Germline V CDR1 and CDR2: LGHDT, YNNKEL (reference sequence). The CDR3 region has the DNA TGTGCCAGCAGCCAGGCCGACAGGGGCTACACCTTC. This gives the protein CASSQADRGYTF.

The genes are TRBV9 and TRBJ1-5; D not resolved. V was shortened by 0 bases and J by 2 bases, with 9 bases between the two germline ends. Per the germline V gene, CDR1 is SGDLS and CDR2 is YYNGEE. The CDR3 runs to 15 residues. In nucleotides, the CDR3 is TGTGCCAGCAGCGTAGGTGCGGGAGGCAATCAGCCCCAGCATTTT. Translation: CASSVGAGGNQPQHF.

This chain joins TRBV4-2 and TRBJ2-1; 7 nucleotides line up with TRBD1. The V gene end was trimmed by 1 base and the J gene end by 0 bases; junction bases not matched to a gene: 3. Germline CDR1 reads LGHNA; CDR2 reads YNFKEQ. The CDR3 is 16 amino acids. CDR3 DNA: TGTGCCAGCAGCCAAGCCCGGACAGGCTCCTACAATGAGCAGTTCTTC. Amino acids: CASSQARTGSYNEQFF.

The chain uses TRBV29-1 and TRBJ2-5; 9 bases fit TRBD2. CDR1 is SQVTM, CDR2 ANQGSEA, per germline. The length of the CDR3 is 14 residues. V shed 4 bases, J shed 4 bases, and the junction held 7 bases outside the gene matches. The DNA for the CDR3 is TGCAGCGTTGTTCCCAGCGGGGGGTTAGAGACCCAGTACTTC. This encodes CSVVPSGGLETQYF.

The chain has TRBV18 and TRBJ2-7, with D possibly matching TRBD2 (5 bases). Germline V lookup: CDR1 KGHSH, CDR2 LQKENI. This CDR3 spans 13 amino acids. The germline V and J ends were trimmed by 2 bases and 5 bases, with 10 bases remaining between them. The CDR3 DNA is TGTGCCAGCTCACCATCGAGAGGGAACGAGCAGTACGTC. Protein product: CASSPSRGNEQYV.

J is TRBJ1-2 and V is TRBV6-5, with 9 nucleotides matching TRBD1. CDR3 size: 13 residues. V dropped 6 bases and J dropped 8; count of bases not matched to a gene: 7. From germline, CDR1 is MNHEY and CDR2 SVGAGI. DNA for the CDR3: TGTGCCAGCAGGGTGGGACAGGGTATAGGCTACACCTTC. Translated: CASRVGQGIGYTF.

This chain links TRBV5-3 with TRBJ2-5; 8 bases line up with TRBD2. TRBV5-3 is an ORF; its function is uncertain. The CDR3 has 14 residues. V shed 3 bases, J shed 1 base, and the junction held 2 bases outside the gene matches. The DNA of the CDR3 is TGTGCCAGAAGCTCCCTAGCGGGCCAAGAGACCCAGTACTTC. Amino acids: CARSSLAGQETQYF.

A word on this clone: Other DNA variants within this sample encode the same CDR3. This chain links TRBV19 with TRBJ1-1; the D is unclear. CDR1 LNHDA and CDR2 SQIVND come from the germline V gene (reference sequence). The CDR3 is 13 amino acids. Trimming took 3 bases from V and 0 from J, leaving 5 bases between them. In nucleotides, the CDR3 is TGTGCCAGTAGTATCTCCGTGAACACTGAAGCTTTCTTT. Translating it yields CASSISVNTEAFF.

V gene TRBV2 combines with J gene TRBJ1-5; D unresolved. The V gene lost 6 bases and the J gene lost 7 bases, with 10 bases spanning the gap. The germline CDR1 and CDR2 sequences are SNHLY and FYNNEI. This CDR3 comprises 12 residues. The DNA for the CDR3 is TGTGCCAGCAGAGGAGGGCCCCAGCCCCAGCATTTT. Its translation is CASRGGPQPQHF.

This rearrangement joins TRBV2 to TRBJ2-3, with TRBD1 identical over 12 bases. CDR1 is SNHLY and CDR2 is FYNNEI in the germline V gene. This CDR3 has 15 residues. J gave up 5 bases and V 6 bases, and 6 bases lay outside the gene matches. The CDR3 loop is CASRRGQGAVDTQYF. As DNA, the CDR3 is TGTGCCAGCAGGAGGGGACAGGGGGCGGTAGATACGCAGTATTTT.

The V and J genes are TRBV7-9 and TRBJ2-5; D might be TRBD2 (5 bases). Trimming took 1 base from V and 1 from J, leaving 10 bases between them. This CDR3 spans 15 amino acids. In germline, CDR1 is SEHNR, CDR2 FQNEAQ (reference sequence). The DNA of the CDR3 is TGTGCCAGCAGCTTAGTCGAGCGGATCCAAGAGACCCAGTACTTC. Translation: CASSLVERIQETQYF. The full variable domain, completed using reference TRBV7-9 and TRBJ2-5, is DTGVSQNPRHKITKRGQNVTFRCDPISEHNRLYWYRQTLGQGPEFLTYFQNEAQLEKSRLLSDRFSAERPKGSFSTLEIQRTEQGDSAMYLCASSLVERIQETQYFGPGTRLLVL.

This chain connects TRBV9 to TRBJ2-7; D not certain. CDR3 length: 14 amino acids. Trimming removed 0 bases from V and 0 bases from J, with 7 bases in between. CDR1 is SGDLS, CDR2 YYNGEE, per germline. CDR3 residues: CASSVGADSYEQYF. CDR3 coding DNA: TGTGCCAGCAGCGTAGGTGCGGACTCCTACGAGCAGTACTTC.

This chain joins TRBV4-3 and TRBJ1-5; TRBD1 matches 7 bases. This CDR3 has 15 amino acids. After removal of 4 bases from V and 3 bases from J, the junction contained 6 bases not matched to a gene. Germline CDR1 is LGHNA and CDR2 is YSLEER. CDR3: CASSLSGQSNQPQHF. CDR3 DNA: TGCGCCAGCAGCCTATCGGGACAGTCCAATCAGCCCCAGCATTTT.

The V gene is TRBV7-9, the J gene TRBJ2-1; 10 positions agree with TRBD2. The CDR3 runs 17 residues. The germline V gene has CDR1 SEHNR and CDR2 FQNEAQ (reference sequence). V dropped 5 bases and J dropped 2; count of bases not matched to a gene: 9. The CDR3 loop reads CASSLGGLAFTYNEQFF. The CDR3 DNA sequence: TGTGCCAGCAGCCTAGGGGGACTAGCGTTTACCTACAATGAGCAGTTCTTC.

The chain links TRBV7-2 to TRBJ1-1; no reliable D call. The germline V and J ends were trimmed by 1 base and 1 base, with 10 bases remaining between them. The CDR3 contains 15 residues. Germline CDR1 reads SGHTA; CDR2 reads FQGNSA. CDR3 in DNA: TGTGCCAGCAGCTTAGGTGGGCGGGGGAACACTGAAGCTTTCTTT. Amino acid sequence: CASSLGGRGNTEAFF.

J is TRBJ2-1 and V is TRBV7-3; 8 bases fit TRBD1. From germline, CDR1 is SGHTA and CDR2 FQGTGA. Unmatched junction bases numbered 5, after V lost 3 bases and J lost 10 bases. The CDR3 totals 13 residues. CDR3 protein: CASSFQGAREQFF. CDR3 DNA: TGTGCCAGCAGCTTTCAGGGGGCTCGGGAGCAGTTCTTC.